The present TCR beta chain was sequenced within a study of T cells in Graves' hyperthyroidism and ophthalmopathy (dated 2019 in TCRdb). Broadly, across the study: Peripheral blood was sampled at the time of initial diagnosis, prior to any treatment. To identify TCR V-J signatures that set the groups apart, the researchers used a discovery cohort of 90 to 100 patients, made up of around 40 with Graves' ophthalmopathy and 57 with stable Graves' hyperthyroidism. An independent validation cohort of about 19 hyperthyroidism patients and about 15 patients who later progressed to ophthalmopathy tested prospective prediction of ophthalmopathy. The 100 or so discovery patients were randomly split 7:3 into training and test sets. In six Graves' hyperthyroidism patients, the study also compared T-cell repertoires from thyroid tissue with T-cell repertoires from blood. Once sampling was done, hyperthyroidism patients were given methimazole at a starting dose of 30 mg daily, whereas ophthalmopathy patients were given high-dose intravenous methylprednisolone. The paper describes TCR Vbeta CDR3 sequencing of around 130 peripheral blood samples, made up of 43 ophthalmopathy patients, 70 to 75 hyperthyroidism patients and around 17 progressor patients. Overall study outcomes, separate from this receptor: In cross-validation, a model built on a 13 V-J signature told ophthalmopathy apart from stable hyperthyroidism with under 90% sensitivity and roughly 81% specificity, and in testing the same model reached 80%/75%. Blood samples also contained most of the expanded thyroid clonotypes (frequency above 0.001), which suggests that blood repertoires may reflect thyroid immune responses. No statistical method was used to set the sample size in advance, and investigators knew the group allocation. In validation, progression to ophthalmopathy was predicted by the model with almost 71% sensitivity and 72.22% specificity, a median of about 6 months before onset.

For CDR1 and CDR2, the germline V gene lists SGHRS and YFSETQ. At the junction V is shortened by 4 bases and J by 4 bases, with 24 bases in between. CDR3 length: 17 amino acids, cysteine to phenylalanine. Of the read, only the CDR3 DNA is kept; its 51 bases are in frame from base 1. This clonotype was detected a few times. Its recognized antigen is unknown. No much larger clonotype is one base removed from it; base qualities were not supplied. Stable Graves' hyperthyroidism was defined as the absence of progression to ophthalmopathy over 18 months of follow-up. Hyperthyroidism patients were newly diagnosed, had a disease duration of under 2 months, and were aged 18 to 65 years. The study excluded patients with uncontrolled infections, other autoimmune diseases, pregnancy or lactation. Clinical symptoms, serum thyroxine and TRAb, thyroid ultrasound, and orbital computed tomography formed the basis for the diagnoses. PBMCs were isolated from 10 ml of fresh peripheral blood by Ficoll-Paque density gradient centrifugation. Total RNA was extracted using Trizol reagent, and RNA quality was assessed on an Agilent 2100 Bioanalyzer.

Amplification of TCR beta CDR3 regions was carried out from RNA transcripts. The first round of RT-PCR for the TCR CDR3 was performed with the HTBI primer set and the Qiagen OneStep RT-PCR kit. The libraries were constructed in a second round of multiplex PCR and then size-selected and purified. Paired-end sequencing of the libraries was performed with 100 bp reads on an Illumina HiSeq2000. The study's own analysis went as follows. SOAPnuke was used to process the raw data, removing reads that contained adapters or uncalled bases, had a mean Phred below 15, or lacked an exact match to the constant primer or identifier. High-quality paired reads were merged using COPE v1.2.5, and each unique nucleotide sequence was defined as a clonotype. Clonotypes were aligned to IMGT TRBV, TRBD and TRBJ reference segments using MiTCR v1.1. Analysis was restricted to V-J combinations with a frequency above 0.0001, which covered about 99% of repertoires. A TCS score was defined as the ratio between F50 (clonal expansion) and ExV (chaos), using BLOSUM62-based TCRdist between CDR3 peptides within each V-J. Welch's t-statistics and random forest reduced 500 to 650 V-J features to under 15, which were used in a naive Bayes classifier (R e1071). Thyroid-blood repertoire similarity was quantified with the Morisita-Horn index. The public reads were reanalyzed by TCRdb: fastp trimming at Q25, MiXCR alignment, in-frame beta chains only. Identical CDR3 proteins give one entry, which carries the most common genes and DNA. These V and J calls originate from TCRdb's pipeline instead of the authors' own analysis. In this sample the table shows 800,000 or so distinct CDR3 sequences, 35% to 40% of which occur a single time. Approximately 8.7% of the sample rests with the top ten.

The sequence is built from TRBV5-1 and TRBJ2-7, and TRBD2 may be the D gene, going by 5 matching bases. This clonotype was sampled from a young man with Graves' hyperthyroidism. The sequenced sample was blood. Read as DNA, the sequence is TGCGCCAGCAGCGGGCCTGACCTACTAGTTCCGGTTTACGAGCAGTACTTC. The translation is CASSGPDLLVPVYEQYF.